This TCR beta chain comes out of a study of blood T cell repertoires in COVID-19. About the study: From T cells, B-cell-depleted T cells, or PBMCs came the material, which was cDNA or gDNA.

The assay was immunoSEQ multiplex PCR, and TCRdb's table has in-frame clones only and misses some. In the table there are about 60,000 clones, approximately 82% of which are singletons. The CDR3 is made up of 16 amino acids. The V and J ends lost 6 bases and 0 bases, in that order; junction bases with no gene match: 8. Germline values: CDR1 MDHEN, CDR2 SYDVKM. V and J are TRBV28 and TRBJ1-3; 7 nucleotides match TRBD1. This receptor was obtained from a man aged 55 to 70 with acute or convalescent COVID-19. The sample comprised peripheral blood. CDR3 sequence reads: CASRVGTDNSGNTIYF. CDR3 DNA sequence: TGTGCCAGCAGAGTCGGGACAGATAACTCTGGAAACACCATATATTTT.